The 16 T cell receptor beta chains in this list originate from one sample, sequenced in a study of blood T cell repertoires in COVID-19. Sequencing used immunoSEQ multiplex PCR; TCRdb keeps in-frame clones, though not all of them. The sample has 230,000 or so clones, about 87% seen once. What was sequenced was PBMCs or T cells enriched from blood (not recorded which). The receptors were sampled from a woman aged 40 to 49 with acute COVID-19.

In DNA form, the CDR3 reads TGTGCCATCAAGGCGGACACCCAAGAGACCCAGTACTTC. Translation gives CAIKADTQETQYF. V and J are TRBV10-3 and TRBJ2-5; possibly TRBD1 for D (5 bases). The CDR3 length is 13 residues. The germline V gene encodes CDR1 ENHRY and CDR2 SYGVKD. V gave up 7 bases and J gave up 1 base, with 10 bases separating them.

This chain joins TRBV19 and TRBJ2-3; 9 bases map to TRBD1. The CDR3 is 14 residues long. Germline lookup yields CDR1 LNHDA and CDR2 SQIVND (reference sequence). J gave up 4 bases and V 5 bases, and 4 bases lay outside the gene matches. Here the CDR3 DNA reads TGTGCCAGTAGTGGGGACAGGGCCTCAGATACGCAGTATTTT. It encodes CASSGDRASDTQYF.

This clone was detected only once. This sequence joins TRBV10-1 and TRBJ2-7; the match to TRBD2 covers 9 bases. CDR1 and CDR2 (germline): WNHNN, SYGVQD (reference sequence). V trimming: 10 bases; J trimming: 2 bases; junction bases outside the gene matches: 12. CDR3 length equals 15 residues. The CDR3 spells CATPEASGTTYEQYV. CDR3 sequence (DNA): TGCGCCACCCCCGAAGCTAGCGGGACAACCTACGAGCAGTACGTC.

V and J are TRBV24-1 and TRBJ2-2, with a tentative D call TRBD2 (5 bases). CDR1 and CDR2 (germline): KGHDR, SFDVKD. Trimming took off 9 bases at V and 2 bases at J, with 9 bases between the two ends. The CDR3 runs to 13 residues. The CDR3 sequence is CATRAGNTGELFF. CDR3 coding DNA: TGTGCCACCCGCGCGGGTAACACCGGGGAGCTGTTTTTT.

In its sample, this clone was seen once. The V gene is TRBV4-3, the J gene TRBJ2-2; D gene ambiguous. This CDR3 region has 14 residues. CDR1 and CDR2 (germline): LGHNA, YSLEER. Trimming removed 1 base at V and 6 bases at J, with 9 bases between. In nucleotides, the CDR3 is TGCGCCAGCAGCCAAGTCCGGGTAGCCGGGGAGCTGTTTTTT. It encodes CASSQVRVAGELFF.

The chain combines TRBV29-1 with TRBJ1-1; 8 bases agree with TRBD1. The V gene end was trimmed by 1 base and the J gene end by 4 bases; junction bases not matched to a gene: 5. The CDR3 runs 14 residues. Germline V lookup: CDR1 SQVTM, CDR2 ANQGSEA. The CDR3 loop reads CSVEGGQGATEAFF. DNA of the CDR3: TGCAGCGTTGAAGGAGGACAGGGAGCCACTGAAGCTTTCTTT.

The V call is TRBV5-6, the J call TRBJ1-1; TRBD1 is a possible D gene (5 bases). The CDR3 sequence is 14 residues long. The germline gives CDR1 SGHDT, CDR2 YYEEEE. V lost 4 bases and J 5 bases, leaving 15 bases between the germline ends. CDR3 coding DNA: TGTGCCAGCAGCCTAGGGGTTGGGGGGACTGAAGCTTTCTTT. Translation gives CASSLGVGGTEAFF.

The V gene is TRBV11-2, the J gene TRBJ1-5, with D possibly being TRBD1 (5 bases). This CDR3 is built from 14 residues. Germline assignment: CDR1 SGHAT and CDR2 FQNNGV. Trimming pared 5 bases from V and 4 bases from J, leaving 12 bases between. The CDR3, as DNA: TGTGCCAGCAGCCCCAATCAGGGAAATCAGCCCCAGCATTTT. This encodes CASSPNQGNQPQHF. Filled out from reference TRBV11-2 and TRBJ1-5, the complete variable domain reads EAGVAQSPRYKIIEKRQSVAFWCNPISGHATLYWYQQILGQGPKLLIQFQNNGVVDDSQLPKDRFSAERLKGVDSTLKIQPAKLEDSAVYLCASSPNQGNQPQHFGDGTRLSIL.

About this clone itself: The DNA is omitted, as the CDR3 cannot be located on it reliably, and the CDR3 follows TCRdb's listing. The CDR3 loop is CASSTSTGETQYF. The gene calls are TRBV6-5 and TRBJ2-5; the D call of TRBD1 is as the table states it, not checked on the DNA. The CDR3 is 13 amino acids long, termini counted. CDR1 is MNHEY, CDR2 SVGAGI, per germline.

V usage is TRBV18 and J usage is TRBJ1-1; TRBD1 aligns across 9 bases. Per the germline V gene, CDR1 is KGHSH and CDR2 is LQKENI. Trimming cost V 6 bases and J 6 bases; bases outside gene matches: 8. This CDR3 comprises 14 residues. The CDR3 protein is CASSDTGQGPEAFF. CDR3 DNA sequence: TGTGCCAGCTCTGACACGGGACAGGGCCCTGAAGCTTTCTTT.

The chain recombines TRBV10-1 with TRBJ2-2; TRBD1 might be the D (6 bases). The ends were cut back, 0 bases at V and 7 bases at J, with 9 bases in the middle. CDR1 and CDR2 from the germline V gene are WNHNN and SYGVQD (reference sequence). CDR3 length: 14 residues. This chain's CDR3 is CASSESTDSGELFF. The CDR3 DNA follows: TGCGCCAGCAGTGAGTCTACGGACAGCGGGGAGCTGTTTTTT.

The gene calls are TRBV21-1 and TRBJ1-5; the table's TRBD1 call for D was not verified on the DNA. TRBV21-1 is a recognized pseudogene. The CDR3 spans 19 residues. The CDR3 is CASTDRVALSPPINQPQHF. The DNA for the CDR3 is TGTGCCAGCACCGACAGGGTCGCCCTAAGTCCGCCAATAAATCAGCCCCAGCATTTT.

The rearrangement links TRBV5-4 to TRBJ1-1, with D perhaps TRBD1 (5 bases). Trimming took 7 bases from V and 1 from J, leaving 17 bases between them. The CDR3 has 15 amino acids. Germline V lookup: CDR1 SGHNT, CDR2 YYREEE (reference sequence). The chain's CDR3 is CASGPHHTGNTEAFF. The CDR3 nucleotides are TGTGCCAGCGGACCGCACCATACAGGGAACACTGAAGCTTTCTTT.

The CDR3 bases are TGTGCCAGCAGTGATCTCCCAGAGGGTTCACCCCTCCACTTT. Protein: CASSDLPEGSPLHF. V is TRBV2 and J is TRBJ1-6; D is unclear. Germline CDR1 is SNHLY and CDR2 is FYNNEI. The CDR3 consists of 14 residues. The V and J ends lost 3 bases and 9 bases respectively, with 12 bases between them. Filled out from reference TRBV2 and TRBJ1-6, the complete variable domain reads EPEVTQTPSHQVTQMGQEVILRCVPISNHLYFYWYRQILGQKVEFLVSFYNNEISEKSEIFDDQFSVERPDGSNFTLKIRSTKLEDSAMYFCASSDLPEGSPLHFGNGTRLTVT.

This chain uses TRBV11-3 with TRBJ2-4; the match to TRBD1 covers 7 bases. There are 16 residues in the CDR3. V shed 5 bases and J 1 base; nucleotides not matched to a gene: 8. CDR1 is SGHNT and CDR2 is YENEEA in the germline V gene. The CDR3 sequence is CASSHGQVGAKNIQYF. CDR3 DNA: TGTGCCAGCAGCCACGGACAGGTGGGGGCCAAAAACATTCAGTACTTC.

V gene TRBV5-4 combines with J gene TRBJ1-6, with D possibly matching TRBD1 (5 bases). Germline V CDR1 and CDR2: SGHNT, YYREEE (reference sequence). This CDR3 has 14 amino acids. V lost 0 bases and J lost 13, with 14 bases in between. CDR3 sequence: CASSLGGRDKPLHF. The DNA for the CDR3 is TGTGCCAGCAGCTTGGGTGGCAGGGATAAGCCCCTCCACTTT.